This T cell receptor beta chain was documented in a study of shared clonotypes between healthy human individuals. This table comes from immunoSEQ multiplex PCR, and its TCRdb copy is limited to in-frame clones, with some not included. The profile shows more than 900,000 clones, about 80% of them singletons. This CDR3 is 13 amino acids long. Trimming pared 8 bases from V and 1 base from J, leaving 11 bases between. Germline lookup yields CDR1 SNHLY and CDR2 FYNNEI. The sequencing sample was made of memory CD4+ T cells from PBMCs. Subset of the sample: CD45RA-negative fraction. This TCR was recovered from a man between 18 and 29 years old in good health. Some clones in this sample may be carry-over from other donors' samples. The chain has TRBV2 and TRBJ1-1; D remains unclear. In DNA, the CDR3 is TGTGCCAGCCTCGCCGCGCCGAACACTGAAGCTTTCTTT. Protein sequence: CASLAAPNTEAFF.